These 18 T cell receptor beta chains share one sample of origin, sequenced in a study of blood T cell repertoires in COVID-19. Profiled with immunoSEQ multiplex PCR; TCRdb holds only in-frame clones, not every one. The table includes tens of thousands of clones, approximately 86% detected once. Sequencing input: peripheral blood. All receptors come from a middle-aged man with acute or convalescent COVID-19.

This clone was recorded a few times. This chain joins TRBV20-1 and TRBJ1-1, with D maybe TRBD1 (6 bases). Germline lookup yields CDR1 DFQATT and CDR2 SNEGSKA (reference sequence). CDR3 length: 11 amino acids. The V gene lost 8 bases and the J gene lost 2 bases, with 9 bases spanning the gap. CDR3 amino acids: CSTDSNTEAFF. In nucleotides, the CDR3 is TGCAGTACGGACAGCAACACTGAAGCTTTCTTT.

A note on this clone: This CDR3 is also generated by other DNA sequences in the sample. J is TRBJ1-2 and V is TRBV28, with 7 bases identical to TRBD1. CDR1 MDHEN and CDR2 SYDVKM come from the germline V gene. This CDR3 spans 13 amino acids. V lost 5 bases, J lost 4 bases, and 4 bases stayed unmatched. Here the CDR3 reads CASSRGQIYGYTF. As DNA, the CDR3 is TGTGCCAGCAGTCGGGGACAGATCTATGGCTACACCTTC.

DNA of the CDR3: TGTGCCAGCAGACTGACACCTCACTACGAGCAGTACTTC. Amino acids: CASRLTPHYEQYF. The J gene is TRBJ2-7, the V gene TRBV12-3 or TRBV12-4; D is undetermined. The CDR3 consists of 13 residues. V was trimmed by 6 bases and J by 3 bases, leaving 12 bases between them.

This chain uses TRBV5-5 with TRBJ2-7, with TRBD2 as a possible D gene (6 bases). Trimming took off 5 bases at V and 3 bases at J, with 15 bases between the two ends. This CDR3 comprises 14 residues. From germline, CDR1 is SGHKS and CDR2 YYEKEE (reference sequence). The CDR3 here is CASSGDFYYYEQYF. The CDR3 nucleotides are TGTGCCAGCAGTGGGGACTTCTATTACTACGAGCAGTACTTC.

The V call is TRBV7-2, the J call TRBJ2-5; TRBD1 might be the D (7 bases). CDR1 is SGHTA and CDR2 is FQGNSA in the germline V gene. The CDR3 spans 15 residues. Between the trimmed V and J ends, which lost 1 base and 4 bases, there was a span of 13 bases. Here the CDR3 reads CASSLGPGGGETQYF. The DNA of the CDR3 is TGTGCCAGCAGCTTAGGTCCAGGGGGAGGAGAGACCCAGTACTTC.

Written as DNA, the CDR3 is TGTGCCAGCAGCCAGACAGGCAGAGAAACAGATACGCAGTATTTT. Its protein product is CASSQTGRETDTQYF. The V call is TRBV3-1 (or the pseudogene TRBV3-2), the J call TRBJ2-3; possible D gene TRBD1, 6 bases. Germline CDR1 and CDR2: LGHDT and YNNKEL (reference sequence). V lost 3 bases to trimming and J lost 3 bases, with 13 bases between them. The CDR3 loop spans 15 amino acids.

This chain uses TRBV24-1 with TRBJ2-2; D might be TRBD2 (5 bases). Germline V gene lookup returns CDR1 KGHDR and CDR2 SFDVKD. The germline V and J ends were trimmed by 3 bases and 5 bases, with 15 bases remaining between them. The CDR3 loop spans 16 amino acids. The CDR3 protein is CATSDTRRGGTGELFF. Written as DNA, the CDR3 is TGTGCCACCAGTGATACCCGACGGGGTGGGACCGGGGAGCTGTTTTTT.

J is TRBJ1-1 and V is TRBV5-6; tentative D call: TRBD1 (5 bases). The CDR3 length is 12 residues. The germline gives CDR1 SGHDT, CDR2 YYEEEE. V lost 3 bases and J 6 bases, leaving 9 bases between the germline ends. CDR3 DNA: TGTGCCAGCAGCTCTCAGACAGCTGAAGCTTTCTTT. This encodes CASSSQTAEAFF. Using reference TRBV5-6 and TRBJ1-1 for the parts outside the CDR3, the full variable domain is DAGVTQSPTHLIKTRGQQVTLRCSPKSGHDTVSWYQQALGQGPQFIFQYYEEEERQRGNFPDRFSGHQFPNYSSELNVNALLLGDSALYLCASSSQTAEAFFGQGTRLTVV.

The CDR3 sequence is CASSFRTSGGYEQYF. The CDR3 region has the DNA TGTGCCAGCAGCTTTAGGACTAGCGGGGGCTACGAGCAGTACTTC. This chain uses TRBV7-8 with TRBJ2-7; 13 bases line up with TRBD2. There are 15 residues in the CDR3. In germline, CDR1 is SGHVS, CDR2 FQNEAQ. V lost 3 bases to trimming and J lost 3 bases; unmatched junction nucleotides: 2.

The chain employs TRBV5-1 and TRBJ1-1; maybe TRBD1 (5 bases). CDR3 length: 13 residues. V shed 2 bases and J shed 8 bases, with 13 bases lying between them. CDR1 SGHRS and CDR2 YFSETQ come from the germline V gene. CDR3: CASSFLDRPEAFF. DNA for the CDR3: TGCGCCAGCAGCTTCCTCGACAGACCCGAAGCTTTCTTT.

The chain joins TRBV24-1 to TRBJ1-2; weak D call: TRBD1 (5 bases). The CDR3 extends over 14 amino acids. V was trimmed by 4 bases and J by 5 bases, leaving 13 bases between them. Per the germline V gene, CDR1 is KGHDR and CDR2 is SFDVKD. The CDR3 loop is CATSDSGRGYGYTF. The DNA for the CDR3 is TGTGCCACCAGTGACTCCGGAAGGGGATATGGCTACACCTTC.

The V and J genes are TRBV28 and TRBJ1-1; tentative D call: TRBD1 (6 bases). The CDR3 is 14 amino acids. CDR1 MDHEN and CDR2 SYDVKM come from the germline V gene. Trimming pared 7 bases from V and 1 base from J, leaving 13 bases between. The CDR3 here is CASNSLRGNTEAFF. In nucleotides, the CDR3 is TGTGCCAGCAACTCCCTCAGGGGGAACACTGAAGCTTTCTTT. Looking up the rest from reference TRBV28 and TRBJ1-1 gives the full variable domain: DVKVTQSSRYLVKRTGEKVFLECVQDMDHENMFWYRQDPGLGLRLIYFSYDVKMKEKGDIPEGYSVSREKKERFSLILESASTNQTSMYLCASNSLRGNTEAFFGQGTRLTVV.

A word on this clone: A junction boundary mismatches the germline segment, possibly from a read error. The chain employs TRBV3-1 (or the pseudogene TRBV3-2) and TRBJ2-3; 9 nucleotides line up with TRBD1. CDR3 size: 15 residues. Looked up from germline, CDR1 is LGHDT and CDR2 is YNNKEL (reference sequence). The DNA of the CDR3 is TGTGCCAGCACCCAACAGGGGGCGTCAGGAGATACGCAGTATTTT. Translated, it gives CASTQQGASGDTQYF.

This clone turned up a few times. The chain uses TRBV7-2 and TRBJ1-3; TRBD1 matches at 7 bases. V trimming: 5 bases; J trimming: 4 bases; junction bases outside the gene matches: 8. Germline V lookup: CDR1 SGHTA, CDR2 FQGNSA. The CDR3 loop spans 15 amino acids. CDR3 protein: CASSAQGTSGNTIYF. In DNA form, the CDR3 reads TGTGCCAGCAGCGCACAGGGGACCTCGGGAAACACCATATATTTT.

The sample holds one count of this clone. This chain connects TRBV30 to TRBJ1-3; D gene ambiguous. V was clipped by 1 base and J by 0 bases, with 7 bases between them. Germline assignment: CDR1 GTSNPN and CDR2 SVGIG (reference sequence). This CDR3 spans 14 amino acids. CDR3 protein: CAWSGRSSGNTIYF. The DNA for the CDR3 is TGTGCCTGGAGTGGTAGGAGCTCTGGAAACACCATATATTTT.

This CDR3 is CASSVGPGWEEKLFF. Written as DNA, the CDR3 is TGTGCCAGCAGCGTAGGTCCGGGATGGGAAGAAAAACTGTTTTTT. This rearrangement joins TRBV9 to TRBJ1-4; no firm D call. The length of the CDR3 is 15 residues. Trimming stripped 0 bases from V and 8 bases from J, with 14 bases between. CDR1 is SGDLS, CDR2 YYNGEE, per germline.

The rearrangement links TRBV4-1 to TRBJ1-2; D is possibly TRBD1 (5 bases). The CDR3 length is 15 residues. Trimming took off 0 bases at V and 4 bases at J, with 12 bases between the two ends. Germline values: CDR1 MGHRA, CDR2 YSYEKL. The CDR3 DNA sequence: TGCGCCAGCAGCCAAGACCCGACAGTTTTCTATGGCTACACCTTC. It codes for CASSQDPTVFYGYTF.

The rearrangement joins TRBV19 to TRBJ1-5; maybe TRBD1 (5 bases). The germline CDR1 and CDR2 sequences are LNHDA and SQIVND (reference sequence). The CDR3 consists of 16 residues. Trimming cost V 3 bases and J 3 bases, with 15 bases left between them. CDR3 DNA: TGTGCCAGTAGTATGAGAACAGGAGCGATCAATCAGCCCCAGCATTTT. Its protein product is CASSMRTGAINQPQHF.